Presented here are 6 T cell receptor beta chains from one specimen sequenced in a study of blood T cell repertoires in COVID-19. Using immunoSEQ multiplex PCR, the repertoire was profiled, and TCRdb retains in-frame clones only, with some absent. Altogether about 400,000 clones are present, roughly 91% being singletons, with the ten largest covering 4% to 5.5%. The sequenced material came from peripheral blood. The receptors originated from a woman in her 30s with acute or convalescent COVID-19.

The chain carries TRBV7-9 and TRBJ2-1, with 10 bases matching TRBD2. Per germline, CDR1 SEHNR and CDR2 FQNEAQ (reference sequence). Trimming at V came to 2 bases and at J to 3 bases, leaving 4 bases not matched to a gene. The CDR3 totals 16 residues. The CDR3 DNA reads TGTGCCAGCAGCTTAAGCGGGGGGGTAATCTACAATGAGCAGTTCTTC. Its protein is CASSLSGGVIYNEQFF.

The chain combines TRBV9 with TRBJ1-2; TRBD1 matches 7 bases. The CDR3 length is 13 residues. Trimming removed 3 bases from V and 7 bases from J; junction bases left unmatched: 6. Germline assignment: CDR1 SGDLS and CDR2 YYNGEE. The CDR3 loop reads CASSGGHRGGYTF. The CDR3 nucleotides are TGTGCCAGCAGCGGCGGCCACAGGGGTGGCTACACCTTC.

This chain links TRBV11-3 with TRBJ2-4; TRBD2 matches at 12 bases. V lost 5 bases and J lost 8; bases outside the gene matches: 16. The CDR3 length is 18 residues. Germline lookup yields CDR1 SGHNT and CDR2 YENEEA. CDR3 nucleotide sequence: TGTGCCAGCAGCACTCCGTCTAGCGGGGGGGCGGTCTGGGACATTCAGTACTTC. Amino acid sequence: CASSTPSSGGAVWDIQYF. Looking up the rest from reference TRBV11-3 and TRBJ2-4 gives the full variable domain: EAGVVQSPRYKIIEKKQPVAFWCNPISGHNTLYWYLQNLGQGPELLIRYENEEAVDDSQLPKDRFSAERLKGVDSTLKIQPAELGDSAVYLCASSTPSSGGAVWDIQYFGAGTRLSVL.

The chain has TRBV28 and TRBJ2-7; 7 bases fit TRBD2. CDR1 is MDHEN and CDR2 is SYDVKM in the germline V gene. The CDR3 extends over 14 amino acids. Trimming removed 3 bases from V and 5 bases from J; junction bases left unmatched: 7. DNA for the CDR3: TGTGCCAGCAGTTTGGGCGGGGGTAGGGACGAGCAGTACTTC. As protein: CASSLGGGRDEQYF.

V usage is TRBV6-2 or TRBV6-3 and J usage is TRBJ2-5; 8 bases map to TRBD2. This CDR3 region has 15 residues. Germline CDR1 is MNHEY and CDR2 is SVGEGT. J lost 4 bases, V lost 2 bases, and 6 bases had no gene match. This CDR3 is CASSYGGLEVETQYF. The CDR3 DNA reads as TGTGCCAGCAGTTACGGGGGACTAGAGGTAGAGACCCAGTACTTC.

This clone was seen once. This chain connects TRBV6-5 to TRBJ1-6, with 9 nucleotides matching TRBD1. Germline V CDR1 and CDR2: MNHEY, SVGAGI. Losses at the gene ends were 7 bases for V and 13 bases for J; bases not matched to a gene: 11. This CDR3 region has 14 residues. CDR3 protein: CASNERGTGIPLHF. Written as DNA, the CDR3 is TGTGCCAGCAACGAAAGGGGGACAGGGATCCCCCTCCACTTT.